Below, 2 T cell receptor beta chains from the same sample are listed, as sequenced in a study of identical twins. TCRdb passed the 5' RACE reads through MiXCR, listing each CDR3 protein once. This repertoire shows 1.5 million to 2 million distinct CDR3 sequences, about 32% found once; its top ten account for 0.25% to 0.3%. Sequencing input: cord blood. The receptors were sampled from a newborn girl in good health.

The DNA for the CDR3 is TGCGCCAGCAGCTTGGCAGCTAGCGGTCTTTTCGAGCAGTACTTC. This codes for CASSLAASGLFEQYF. This chain joins TRBV5-1 and TRBJ2-7; TRBD2 matches at 7 bases. Germline CDR1 SGHRS, CDR2 YFSETQ. CDR3 length: 15 amino acids. After removal of 0 bases from V and 6 bases from J, the junction contained 9 bases not matched to a gene.

The chain carries TRBV6-6 and TRBJ1-6, with TRBD1 matching 7 bases. Germline loops: CDR1 MNHNY, CDR2 SVGAGI (reference sequence). Trimming removed 1 base from V and 1 base from J; junction bases left unmatched: 4. The CDR3 is 17 residues long. The CDR3 sequence is CASSYLPGQSYNSPLHF. The CDR3 nucleotides read TGTGCCAGCAGTTACTTGCCGGGACAGTCCTATAATTCACCCCTCCACTTT.